This TCR beta chain was profiled in a study of T cells in Graves' hyperthyroidism and ophthalmopathy. TCR beta CDR3 region amplification was performed from RNA transcripts. First-round RT-PCR with HTBI primers amplified the TCR CDR3 region. TCRdb independently ran MiXCR on the multiplex PCR reads; one entry per CDR3 protein. The data show some 620,000 distinct CDR3 sequences, with 15% to 20% seen just once and 3.8% held by the top ten. The germline V and J ends were trimmed by 5 bases and 6 bases, with 14 bases remaining between them. This CDR3 comprises 14 residues. Germline assignment: CDR1 MNHEY and CDR2 SMNVEV (reference sequence).

The TCR comes from a woman aged 30 to 39 with Graves' hyperthyroidism. The specimen was blood. This chain links TRBV27 with TRBJ2-1; weak D call: TRBD2 (6 bases). CDR3 bases: TGTGCCAGCAGTGGGCGACTAGACGGCAATGAGCAGTTCTTC. The encoded protein is CASSGRLDGNEQFF.